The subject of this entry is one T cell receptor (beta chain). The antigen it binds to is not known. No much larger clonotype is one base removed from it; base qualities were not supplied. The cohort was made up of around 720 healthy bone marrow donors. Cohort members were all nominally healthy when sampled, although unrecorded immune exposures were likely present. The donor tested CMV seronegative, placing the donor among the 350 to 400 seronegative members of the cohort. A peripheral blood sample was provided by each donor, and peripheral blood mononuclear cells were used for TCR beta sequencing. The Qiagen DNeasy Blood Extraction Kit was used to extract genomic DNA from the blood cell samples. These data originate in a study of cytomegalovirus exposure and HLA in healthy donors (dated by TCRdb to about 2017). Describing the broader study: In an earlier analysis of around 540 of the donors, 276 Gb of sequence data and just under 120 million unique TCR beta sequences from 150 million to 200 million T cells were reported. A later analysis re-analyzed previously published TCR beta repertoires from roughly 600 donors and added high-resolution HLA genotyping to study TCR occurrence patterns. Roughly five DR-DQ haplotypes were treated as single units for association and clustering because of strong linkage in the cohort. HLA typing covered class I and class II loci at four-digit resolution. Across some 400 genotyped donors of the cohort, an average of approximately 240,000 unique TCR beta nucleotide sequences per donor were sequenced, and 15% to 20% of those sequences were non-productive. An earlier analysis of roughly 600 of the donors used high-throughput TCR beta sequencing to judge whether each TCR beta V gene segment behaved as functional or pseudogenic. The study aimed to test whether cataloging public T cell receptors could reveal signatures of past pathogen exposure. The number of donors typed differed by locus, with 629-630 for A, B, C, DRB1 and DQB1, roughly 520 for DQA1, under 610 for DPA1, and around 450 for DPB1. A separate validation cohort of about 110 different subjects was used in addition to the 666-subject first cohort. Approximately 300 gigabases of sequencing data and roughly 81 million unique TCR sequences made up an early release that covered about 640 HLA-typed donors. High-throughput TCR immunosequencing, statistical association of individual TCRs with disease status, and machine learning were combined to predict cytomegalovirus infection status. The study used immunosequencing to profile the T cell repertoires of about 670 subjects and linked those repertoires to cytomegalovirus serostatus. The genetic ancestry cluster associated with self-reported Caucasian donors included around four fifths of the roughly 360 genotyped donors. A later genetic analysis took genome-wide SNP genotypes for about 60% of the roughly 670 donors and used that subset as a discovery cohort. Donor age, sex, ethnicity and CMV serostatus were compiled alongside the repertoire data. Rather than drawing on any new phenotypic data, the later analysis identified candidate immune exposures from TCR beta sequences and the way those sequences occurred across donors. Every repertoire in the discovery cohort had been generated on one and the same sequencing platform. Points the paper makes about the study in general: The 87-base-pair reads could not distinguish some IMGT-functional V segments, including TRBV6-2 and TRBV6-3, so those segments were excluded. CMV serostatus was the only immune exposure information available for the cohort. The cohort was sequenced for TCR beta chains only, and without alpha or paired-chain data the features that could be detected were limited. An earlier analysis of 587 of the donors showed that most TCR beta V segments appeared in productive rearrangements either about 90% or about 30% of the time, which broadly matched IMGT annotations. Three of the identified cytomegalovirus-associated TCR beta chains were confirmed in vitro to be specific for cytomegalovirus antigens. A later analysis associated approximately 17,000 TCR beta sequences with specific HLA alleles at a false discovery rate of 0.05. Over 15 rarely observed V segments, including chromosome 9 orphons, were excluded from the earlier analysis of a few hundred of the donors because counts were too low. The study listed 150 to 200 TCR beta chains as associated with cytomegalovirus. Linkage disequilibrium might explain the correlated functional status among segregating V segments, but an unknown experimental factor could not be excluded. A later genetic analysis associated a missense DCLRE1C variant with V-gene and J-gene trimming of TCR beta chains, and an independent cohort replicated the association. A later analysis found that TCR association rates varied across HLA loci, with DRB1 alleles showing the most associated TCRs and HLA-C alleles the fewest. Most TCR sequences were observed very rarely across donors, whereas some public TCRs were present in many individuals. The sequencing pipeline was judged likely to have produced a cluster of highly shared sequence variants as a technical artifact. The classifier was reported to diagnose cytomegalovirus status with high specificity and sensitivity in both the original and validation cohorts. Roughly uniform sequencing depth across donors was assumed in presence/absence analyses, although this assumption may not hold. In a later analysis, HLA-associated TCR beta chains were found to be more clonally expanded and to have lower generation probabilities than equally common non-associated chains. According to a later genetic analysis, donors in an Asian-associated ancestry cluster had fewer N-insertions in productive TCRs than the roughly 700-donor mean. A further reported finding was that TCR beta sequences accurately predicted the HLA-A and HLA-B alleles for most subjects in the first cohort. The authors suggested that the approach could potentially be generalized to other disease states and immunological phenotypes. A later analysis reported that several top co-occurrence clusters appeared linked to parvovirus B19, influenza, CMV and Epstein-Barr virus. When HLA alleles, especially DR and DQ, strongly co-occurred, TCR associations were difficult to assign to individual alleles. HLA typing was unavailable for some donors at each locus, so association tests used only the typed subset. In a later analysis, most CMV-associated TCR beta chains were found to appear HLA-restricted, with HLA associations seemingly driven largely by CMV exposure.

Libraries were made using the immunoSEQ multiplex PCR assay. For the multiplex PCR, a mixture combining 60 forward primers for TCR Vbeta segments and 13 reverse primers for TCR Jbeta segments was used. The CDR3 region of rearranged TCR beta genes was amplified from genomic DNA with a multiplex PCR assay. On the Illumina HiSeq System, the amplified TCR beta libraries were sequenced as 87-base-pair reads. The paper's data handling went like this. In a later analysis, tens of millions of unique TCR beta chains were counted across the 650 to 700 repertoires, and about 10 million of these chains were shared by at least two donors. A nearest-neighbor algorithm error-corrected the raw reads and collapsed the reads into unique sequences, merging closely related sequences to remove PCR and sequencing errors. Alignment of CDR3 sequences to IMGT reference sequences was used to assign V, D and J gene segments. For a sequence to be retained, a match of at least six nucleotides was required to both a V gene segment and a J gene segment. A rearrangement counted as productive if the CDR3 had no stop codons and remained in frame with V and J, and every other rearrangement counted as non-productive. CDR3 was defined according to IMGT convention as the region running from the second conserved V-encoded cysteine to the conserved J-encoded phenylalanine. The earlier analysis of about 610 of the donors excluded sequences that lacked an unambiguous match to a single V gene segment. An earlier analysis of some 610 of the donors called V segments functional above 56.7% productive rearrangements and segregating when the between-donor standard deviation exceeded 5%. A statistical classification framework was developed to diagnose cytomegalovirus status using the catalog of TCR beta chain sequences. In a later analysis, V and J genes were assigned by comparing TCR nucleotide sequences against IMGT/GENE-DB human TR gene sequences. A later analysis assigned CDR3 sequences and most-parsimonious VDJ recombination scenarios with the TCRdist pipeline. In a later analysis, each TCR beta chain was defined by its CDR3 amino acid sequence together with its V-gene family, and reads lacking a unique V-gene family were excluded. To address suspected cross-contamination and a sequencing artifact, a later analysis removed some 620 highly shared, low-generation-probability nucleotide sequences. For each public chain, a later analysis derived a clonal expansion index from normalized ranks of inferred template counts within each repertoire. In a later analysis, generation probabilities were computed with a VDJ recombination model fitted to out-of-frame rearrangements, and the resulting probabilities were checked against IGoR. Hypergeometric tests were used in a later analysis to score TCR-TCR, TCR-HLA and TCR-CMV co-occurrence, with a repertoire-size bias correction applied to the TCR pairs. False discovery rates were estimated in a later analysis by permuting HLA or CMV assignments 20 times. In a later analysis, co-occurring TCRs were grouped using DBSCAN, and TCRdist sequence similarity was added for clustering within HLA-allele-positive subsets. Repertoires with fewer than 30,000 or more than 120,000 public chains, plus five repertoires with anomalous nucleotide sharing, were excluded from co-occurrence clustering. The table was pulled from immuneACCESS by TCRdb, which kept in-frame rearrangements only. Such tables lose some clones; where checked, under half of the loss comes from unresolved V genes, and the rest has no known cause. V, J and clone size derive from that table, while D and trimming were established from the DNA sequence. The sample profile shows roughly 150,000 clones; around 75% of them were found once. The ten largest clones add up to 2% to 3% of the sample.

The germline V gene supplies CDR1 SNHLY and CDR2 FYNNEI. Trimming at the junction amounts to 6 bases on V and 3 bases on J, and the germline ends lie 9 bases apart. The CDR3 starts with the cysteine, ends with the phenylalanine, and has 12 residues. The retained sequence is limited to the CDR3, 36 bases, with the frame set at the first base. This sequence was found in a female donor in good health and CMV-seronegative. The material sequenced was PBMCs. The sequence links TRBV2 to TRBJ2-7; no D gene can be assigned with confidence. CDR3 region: CASSAVVYEQYF. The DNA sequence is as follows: TGTGCCAGCAGCGCCGTAGTCTACGAGCAGTACTTC.